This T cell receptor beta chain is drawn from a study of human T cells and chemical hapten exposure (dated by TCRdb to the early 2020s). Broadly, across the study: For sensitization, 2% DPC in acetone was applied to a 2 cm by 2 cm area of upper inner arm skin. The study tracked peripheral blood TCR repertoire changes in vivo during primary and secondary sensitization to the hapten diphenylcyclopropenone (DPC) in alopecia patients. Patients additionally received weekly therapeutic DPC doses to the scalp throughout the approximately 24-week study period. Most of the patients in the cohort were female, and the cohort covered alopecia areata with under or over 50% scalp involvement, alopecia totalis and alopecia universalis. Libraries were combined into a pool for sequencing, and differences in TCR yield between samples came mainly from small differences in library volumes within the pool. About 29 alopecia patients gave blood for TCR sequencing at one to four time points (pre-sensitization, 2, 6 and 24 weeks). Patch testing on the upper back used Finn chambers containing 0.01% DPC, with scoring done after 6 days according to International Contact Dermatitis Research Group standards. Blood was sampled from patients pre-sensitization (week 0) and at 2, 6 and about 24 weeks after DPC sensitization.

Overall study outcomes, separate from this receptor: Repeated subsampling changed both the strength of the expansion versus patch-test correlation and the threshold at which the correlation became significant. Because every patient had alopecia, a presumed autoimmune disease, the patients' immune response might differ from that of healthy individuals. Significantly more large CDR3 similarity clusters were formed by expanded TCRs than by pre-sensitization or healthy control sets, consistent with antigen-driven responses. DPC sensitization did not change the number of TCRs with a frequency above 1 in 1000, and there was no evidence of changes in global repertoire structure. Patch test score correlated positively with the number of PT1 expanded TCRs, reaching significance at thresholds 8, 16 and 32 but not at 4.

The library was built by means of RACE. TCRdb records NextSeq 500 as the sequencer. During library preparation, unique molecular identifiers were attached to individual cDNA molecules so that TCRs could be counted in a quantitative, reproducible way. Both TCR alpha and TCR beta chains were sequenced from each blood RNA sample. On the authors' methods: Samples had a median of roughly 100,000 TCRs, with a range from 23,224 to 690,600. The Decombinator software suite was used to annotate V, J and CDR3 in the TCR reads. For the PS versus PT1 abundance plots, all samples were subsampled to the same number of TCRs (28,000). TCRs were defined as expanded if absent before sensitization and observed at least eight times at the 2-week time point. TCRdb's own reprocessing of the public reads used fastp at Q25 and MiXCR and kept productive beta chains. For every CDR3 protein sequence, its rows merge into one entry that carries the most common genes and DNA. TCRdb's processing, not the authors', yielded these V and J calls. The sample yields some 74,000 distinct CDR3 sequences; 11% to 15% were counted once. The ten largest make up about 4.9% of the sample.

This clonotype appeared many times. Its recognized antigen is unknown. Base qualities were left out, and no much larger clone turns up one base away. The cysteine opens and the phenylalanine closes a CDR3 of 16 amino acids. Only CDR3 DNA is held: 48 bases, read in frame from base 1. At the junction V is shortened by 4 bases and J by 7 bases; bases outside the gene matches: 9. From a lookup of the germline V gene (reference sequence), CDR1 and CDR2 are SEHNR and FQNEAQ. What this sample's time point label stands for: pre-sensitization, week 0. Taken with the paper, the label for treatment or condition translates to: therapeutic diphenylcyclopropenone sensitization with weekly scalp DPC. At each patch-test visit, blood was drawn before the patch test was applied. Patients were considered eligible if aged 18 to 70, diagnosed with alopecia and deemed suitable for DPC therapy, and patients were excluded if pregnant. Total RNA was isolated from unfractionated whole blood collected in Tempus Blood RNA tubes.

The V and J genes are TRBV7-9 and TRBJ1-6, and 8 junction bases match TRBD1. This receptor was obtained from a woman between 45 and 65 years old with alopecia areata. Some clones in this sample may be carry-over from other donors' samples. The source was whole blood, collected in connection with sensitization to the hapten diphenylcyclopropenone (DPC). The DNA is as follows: TGTGCCAGCAGCTCTCAGTTGACAGGGGACAATTCACCCCTCCACTTT. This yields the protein CASSSQLTGDNSPLHF. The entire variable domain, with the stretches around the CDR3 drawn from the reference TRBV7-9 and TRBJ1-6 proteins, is DTGVSQNPRHKITKRGQNVTFRCDPISEHNRLYWYRQTLGQGPEFLTYFQNEAQLEKSRLLSDRFSAERPKGSFSTLEIQRTEQGDSAMYLCASSSQLTGDNSPLHFGNGTRLTVT.